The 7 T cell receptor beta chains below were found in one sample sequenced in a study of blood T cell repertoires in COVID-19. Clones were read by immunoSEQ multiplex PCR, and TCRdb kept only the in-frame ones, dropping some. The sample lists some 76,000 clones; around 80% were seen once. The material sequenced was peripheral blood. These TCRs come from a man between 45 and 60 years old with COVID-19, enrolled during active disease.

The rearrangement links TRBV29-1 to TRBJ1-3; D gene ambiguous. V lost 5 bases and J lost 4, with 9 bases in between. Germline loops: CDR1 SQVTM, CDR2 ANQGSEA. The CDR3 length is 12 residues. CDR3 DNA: TGCAGCGTTCAAACAGACGGAAACACCATATATTTT. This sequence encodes CSVQTDGNTIYF.

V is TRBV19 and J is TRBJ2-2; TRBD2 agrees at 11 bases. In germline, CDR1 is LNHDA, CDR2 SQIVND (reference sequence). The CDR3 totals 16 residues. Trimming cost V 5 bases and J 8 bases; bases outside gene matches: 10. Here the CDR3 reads CASSPVLAGGLGELFF. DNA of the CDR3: TGTGCCAGTAGTCCCGTCTTAGCGGGAGGGCTGGGGGAGCTGTTTTTT.

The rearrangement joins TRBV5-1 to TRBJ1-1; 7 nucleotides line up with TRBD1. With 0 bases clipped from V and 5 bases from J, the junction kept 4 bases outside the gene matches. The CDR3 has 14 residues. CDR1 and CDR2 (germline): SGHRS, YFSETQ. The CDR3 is CASSLVDRVTEAFF. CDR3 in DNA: TGCGCCAGCAGCTTGGTTGACAGGGTTACTGAAGCTTTCTTT.

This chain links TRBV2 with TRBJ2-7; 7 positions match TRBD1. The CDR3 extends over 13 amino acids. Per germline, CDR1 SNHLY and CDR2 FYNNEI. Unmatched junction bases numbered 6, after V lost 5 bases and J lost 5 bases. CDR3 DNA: TGTGCCAGCAGTCGGACAGGCCCCAACGAGCAGTACTTC. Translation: CASSRTGPNEQYF.

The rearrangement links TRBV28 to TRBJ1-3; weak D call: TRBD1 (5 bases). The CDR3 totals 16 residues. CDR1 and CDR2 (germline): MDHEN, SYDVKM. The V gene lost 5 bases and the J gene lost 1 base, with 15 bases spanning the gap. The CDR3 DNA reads TGTGCCAGCAGTGTTATAGGCGGGGGATCTGGAAACACCATATATTTT. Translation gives CASSVIGGGSGNTIYF. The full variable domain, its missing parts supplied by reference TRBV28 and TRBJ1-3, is DVKVTQSSRYLVKRTGEKVFLECVQDMDHENMFWYRQDPGLGLRLIYFSYDVKMKEKGDIPEGYSVSREKKERFSLILESASTNQTSMYLCASSVIGGGSGNTIYFGEGSWLTVV.

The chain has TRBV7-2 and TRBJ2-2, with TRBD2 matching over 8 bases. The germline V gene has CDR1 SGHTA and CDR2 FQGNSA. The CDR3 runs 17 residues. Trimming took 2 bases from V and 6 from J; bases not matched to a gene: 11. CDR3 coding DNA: TGTGCCAGCAGCTTAAATCCGACTAGCGATCGGCCCGGGGAGCTGTTTTTT. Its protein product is CASSLNPTSDRPGELFF.

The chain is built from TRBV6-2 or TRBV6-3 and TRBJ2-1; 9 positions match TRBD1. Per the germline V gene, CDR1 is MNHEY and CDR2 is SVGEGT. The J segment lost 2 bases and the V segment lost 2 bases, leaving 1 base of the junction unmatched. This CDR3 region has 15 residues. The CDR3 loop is CASSYGTGTYNEQFF. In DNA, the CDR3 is TGTGCCAGCAGTTACGGGACAGGGACCTACAATGAGCAGTTCTTC.